The clone carrying this TCR beta chain turned up a few times. Original data processing: Nucleated cell number was recorded as an estimate derived from reference gene primer amplification. Clones were read by immunoSEQ multiplex PCR, and TCRdb kept only the in-frame ones, dropping some. V, J and clone size are those of that table, while D and trimming were read from the DNA. The sample gives about 210,000 clones, approximately 84% of which show up once; 6% to 8.5% is in the top ten. The record originates from a study of blood T cell repertoires in COVID-19. The V gene's germline CDR1 is LNHDA and CDR2 SQIVND (reference sequence). V dropped 10 bases and J dropped 2; count of bases not matched to a gene: 5. This CDR3 has 13 residues.

The sequence came from a woman aged 45-60 years with active or convalescent COVID-19. V usage is TRBV19 and J usage is TRBJ1-5; 7 bases are a match to TRBD1. Material for sequencing was peripheral blood. CDR3 DNA: TGTGCCACCGGTACAGGGGGCAATCAGCCCCAGCATTTT. Encoded protein: CATGTGGNQPQHF. The complete variable domain, with remaining parts taken from reference TRBV19 and TRBJ1-5, reads DGGITQSPKYLFRKEGQNVTLSCEQNLNHDAMYWYRQDPGQGLRLIYYSQIVNDFQKGDIAEGYSVSREKKESFPLTVTSAQKNPTAFYLCATGTGGNQPQHFGDGTRLSIL.